This T cell receptor (beta chain) was recovered during a study of shared clonotypes between healthy human individuals. This clone has a single count. Deletions cut 0 bases from V and 4 bases from J, with 11 bases between. Germline values: CDR1 SEHNR, CDR2 FQNEAQ (reference sequence). This CDR3 spans 15 amino acids. The method was immunoSEQ multiplex PCR; TCRdb's version includes in-frame clones alone and lacks a portion of them. Of roughly 1,500,000 clones listed, approximately 98.5% were seen once; the top ten hold around 0.38%. The V and J genes are TRBV7-9 and TRBJ2-3; TRBD1 might be the D (5 bases). The sample consisted of naive CD4+ T cells sorted from blood. Regarding subset: CD45RA+ positively selected. The sequence was obtained from a man in his thirties or forties in good health. CDR3 nucleotides: TGTGCCAGCAGCTTAGCGCAGGGTTCAGCAGATACGCAGTATTTT. It specifies CASSLAQGSADTQYF.